This TCR beta chain came from a study of blood T cell repertoires in COVID-19. Study overall: From T cells, B-cell-depleted T cells, or PBMCs came the material, which was cDNA or gDNA.

Here immunoSEQ multiplex PCR was the method, and the copy in TCRdb shows in-frame clones only, minus some. The sample shows tens of thousands of clones, 65% to 85% of them seen only once. The CDR3 extends over 13 amino acids. Germline CDR1 is SQVTM and CDR2 is ANQGSEA. V lost 6 bases and J lost 4; bases outside the gene matches: 7. The sequence derives from a woman of 80 years or more with acute or convalescent COVID-19. Sequencing was done on a sample of peripheral blood. V usage is TRBV29-1 and J usage is TRBJ1-1; 8 bases are a match to TRBD1. This chain's CDR3 is CSVKGQGRTEAFF. CDR3 bases: TGCAGCGTGAAAGGACAGGGTCGCACTGAAGCTTTCTTT.